The 22 T cell receptor beta chains in this list originate from one sample, sequenced in a study of blood T cell repertoires in COVID-19. Some clones are missing from TCRdb's copy, which holds only in-frame ones; the method was immunoSEQ multiplex PCR. The sample has 100,000 to 150,000 clones; 86% are singletons. The sample comprised peripheral blood. These receptors originate from a woman in her 70s with COVID-19, enrolled during active disease.

The J gene is TRBJ1-2, the V gene TRBV9; TRBD1 agrees at 10 bases. The V segment lost 4 bases and the J segment 1 base; nucleotides outside the gene matches: 4. The CDR3 loop spans 15 amino acids. Per germline, CDR1 SGDLS and CDR2 YYNGEE. The DNA for the CDR3 is TGTGCCAGCAGCCCCCGGACAGGGGGTAACTATGGCTACACCTTC. Translated: CASSPRTGGNYGYTF. The variable domain in full, completed from reference TRBV9 and TRBJ1-2, reads DSGVTQTPKHLITATGQRVTLRCSPRSGDLSVYWYQQSLDQGLQFLIQYYNGEERAKGNILERFSAQQFPDLHSELNLSSLELGDSALYFCASSPRTGGNYGYTFGSGTRLTVV.

The V call is TRBV7-2, the J call TRBJ1-2; 11 nucleotides line up with TRBD1. Germline V gene data show CDR1 as SGHTA and CDR2 as FQGNSA. The CDR3 contains 15 residues. V shed 5 bases and J 4 bases; nucleotides not matched to a gene: 6. CDR3 bases: TGTGCCAGCAGCGCCCGGACAGGGGGCACCTATGGCTACACCTTC. Encoded protein: CASSARTGGTYGYTF. Full variable domain (rest looked up from reference TRBV7-2 and TRBJ1-2): GAGVSQSPSNKVTEKGKDVELRCDPISGHTALYWYRQSLGQGLEFLIYFQGNSAPDKSGLPSDRFSAERTGGSVSTLTIQRTQQEDSAVYLCASSARTGGTYGYTFGSGTRLTVV.

V is TRBV7-9 and J is TRBJ1-5; TRBD1 matches at 9 bases. Germline V gene data show CDR1 as SEHNR and CDR2 as FQNEAQ (reference sequence). The V and J ends lost 4 bases and 0 bases, in that order; junction bases with no gene match: 7. The CDR3 has 17 amino acids. CDR3 sequence reads: CASSYQGQGISNQPQHF. The DNA for the CDR3 is TGTGCCAGCAGCTATCAGGGACAGGGCATTAGCAATCAGCCCCAGCATTTT.

The rearrangement links TRBV7-9 to TRBJ2-4; weak D call: TRBD2 (6 bases). Germline loops: CDR1 SEHNR, CDR2 FQNEAQ (reference sequence). The CDR3 is 16 residues long. The V and J ends lost 3 bases and 6 bases respectively, with 18 bases between them. The CDR3: CASSLGGSGTLNIQYF. In DNA, the CDR3 is TGTGCCAGCAGCTTGGGGGGATCCGGGACCTTAAACATTCAGTACTTC.

The rearrangement joins TRBV6-6 to TRBJ2-7, with 11 bases aligning to TRBD1. The J segment lost 6 bases and the V segment lost 0 bases, leaving 4 bases of the junction unmatched. From germline, CDR1 is MNHNY and CDR2 SVGAGI (reference sequence). The CDR3 extends over 15 amino acids. DNA for the CDR3: TGTGCCAGCAGTTACTCGGGACAGGGGGTGTTCGAGCAGTACTTC. It translates to CASSYSGQGVFEQYF.

This clone has more than one count but fewer than ten. The CDR3 spells CASSDGGRYNQPQHF. The CDR3, as DNA: TGTGCCAGCAGTGATGGTGGCCGATACAATCAGCCCCAGCATTTT. The chain carries TRBV6-1 and TRBJ1-5; D is uncertain. The germline V and J ends were trimmed by 3 bases and 3 bases, with 12 bases remaining between them. The germline V gene encodes CDR1 MNHNS and CDR2 SASEGT. This CDR3 is built from 15 residues.

The genes are TRBV28 and TRBJ1-1; D uncertain. The germline V gene has CDR1 MDHEN and CDR2 SYDVKM. This CDR3 has 15 amino acids. The V and J ends lost 0 bases and 1 base respectively, with 9 bases between them. The CDR3 coding sequence is TGTGCCAGCAGTTTATGGGGAGGAACGAACACTGAAGCTTTCTTT. Its translation: CASSLWGGTNTEAFF. The full variable domain, rest sourced from reference TRBV28 and TRBJ1-1, is DVKVTQSSRYLVKRTGEKVFLECVQDMDHENMFWYRQDPGLGLRLIYFSYDVKMKEKGDIPEGYSVSREKKERFSLILESASTNQTSMYLCASSLWGGTNTEAFFGQGTRLTVV.

The chain links TRBV5-1 to TRBJ2-4; perhaps TRBD2 as D (6 bases). The CDR3 sequence is 15 residues long. Germline values: CDR1 SGHRS, CDR2 YFSETQ. Trimming took 7 bases from V and 2 from J, leaving 16 bases between them. In DNA, the CDR3 is TGCGCCAGCTCCACCGGGAGACCGACCAAAAACATTCAGTACTTC. It is translated as CASSTGRPTKNIQYF.

This clone turned up a few times. The V and J genes are TRBV6-5 and TRBJ2-3; perhaps TRBD2 as D (5 bases). The CDR3 totals 15 residues. Deletions cut 6 bases from V and 3 bases from J, with 16 bases between. Germline CDR1 is MNHEY and CDR2 is SVGAGI. CDR3 coding DNA: TGTGCCAGCAGGGACTCGGGTAGGGCGACAGATACGCAGTATTTT. This translates into CASRDSGRATDTQYF.

Concerning this clone: The junction departs from germline at one end; a sequencing error may be responsible. This rearrangement joins TRBV6-1 to TRBJ2-5; no clear D gene. The CDR3 length is 13 residues. Per germline, CDR1 MNHNS and CDR2 SASEGT. For the CDR3, the DNA is TGTGCCAGCAGTCAAGCGAGGAGAGAGACCCAGTACTTC. Its protein is CASSQARRETQYF.

V and J are TRBV7-9 and TRBJ2-5, with 8 nucleotides matching TRBD2. V was clipped by 5 bases and J by 7 bases; unmatched bases: 9. CDR1 and CDR2 from the germline V gene are SEHNR and FQNEAQ (reference sequence). This CDR3 region has 14 residues. The CDR3 loop reads CASSPSSGGWTQYF. The CDR3 nucleotides read TGTGCCAGCAGCCCGAGCTCGGGGGGGTGGACCCAGTACTTC.

The rearrangement links TRBV9 to TRBJ2-5; 10 bases align to TRBD2. Per germline, CDR1 SGDLS and CDR2 YYNGEE. The J segment lost 1 base and the V segment lost 0 bases, leaving 3 bases of the junction unmatched. This CDR3 spans 16 amino acids. CDR3 in amino acids: CASSVATSGIQETQYF. DNA for the CDR3: TGTGCCAGCAGCGTAGCTACTAGCGGGATCCAAGAGACCCAGTACTTC.

The chain is built from TRBV9 and TRBJ2-5; 11 bases line up with TRBD2. The V gene end was trimmed by 4 bases and the J gene end by 2 bases; junction bases not matched to a gene: 7. The length of the CDR3 is 16 residues. Germline CDR1 and CDR2: SGDLS and YYNGEE. The chain's CDR3 is CASSPRGLAEQETQYF. The DNA for the CDR3 is TGTGCCAGCAGCCCCAGGGGACTAGCGGAGCAAGAGACCCAGTACTTC.

The J gene is TRBJ2-1, the V gene TRBV5-4; TRBD2 agrees at 10 bases. The CDR3 is 15 amino acids. Looked up from germline, CDR1 is SGHNT and CDR2 is YYREEE (reference sequence). V trimming: 5 bases; J trimming: 4 bases; junction bases outside the gene matches: 6. CDR3 residues: CASSPGLADYNEQFF. CDR3 in DNA: TGTGCCAGCAGTCCTGGACTAGCGGATTACAATGAGCAGTTCTTC.

V gene TRBV7-8 combines with J gene TRBJ2-2; 11 bases match TRBD2. CDR1 is SGHVS and CDR2 is FQNEAQ in the germline V gene. The CDR3 is 16 amino acids. The junction had 6 bases not matched to a gene; V was cut back by 7 bases and J by 2 bases. CDR3 bases: TGTGCCAGCACCCTTAGCGGGGGGGCCAACACCGGGGAGCTGTTTTTT. Amino acids: CASTLSGGANTGELFF.

V gene TRBV11-2 combines with J gene TRBJ2-5; the D gene is possibly TRBD1 (5 bases). The CDR3 has 14 residues. Trimming shortened V by 1 base and J by 7 bases, and 13 bases separated the two germline ends. Germline lookup yields CDR1 SGHAT and CDR2 FQNNGV. Here the CDR3 DNA reads TGTGCCAGCAGCTTAGGGGGCACCCCAGGGACCCAGTACTTC. It encodes CASSLGGTPGTQYF.

The sample holds one count of this clone. The V and J genes are TRBV5-1 and TRBJ2-7; 9 bases are shared with TRBD1. Trimming removed 4 bases from V and 3 bases from J; junction bases left unmatched: 8. Germline CDR1 is SGHRS and CDR2 is YFSETQ. The CDR3 length is 15 residues. The CDR3 DNA follows: TGCGCCAGCAGCCCCACTGGGACAGGGTACTACGAGCAGTACTTC. Its translation is CASSPTGTGYYEQYF.

The rearrangement uses TRBV10-3 and TRBJ1-4; TRBD1 might be the D (5 bases). V was shortened by 5 bases and J by 0 bases, with 7 bases between the two germline ends. CDR3 length: 14 amino acids. Germline V lookup: CDR1 ENHRY, CDR2 SYGVKD. This CDR3 is CAISQGATNEKLFF. In DNA, the CDR3 is TGTGCCATCAGTCAGGGCGCAACTAATGAAAAACTGTTTTTT.

The J gene is TRBJ1-1, the V gene TRBV2; D not resolved. This CDR3 contains 13 residues. The germline CDR1 and CDR2 sequences are SNHLY and FYNNEI. Trimming cost V 4 bases and J 1 base, with 7 bases left between them. The chain's CDR3 is CASSGTRNTEAFF. The CDR3 DNA reads as TGTGCCAGCAGTGGTACAAGGAACACTGAAGCTTTCTTT.

V gene TRBV6-5 combines with J gene TRBJ2-1, with D possibly being TRBD1 (6 bases). This CDR3 is 14 amino acids long. V was clipped by 8 bases and J by 4 bases, with 15 bases between them. Germline V gene sequence: CDR1 MNHEY, CDR2 SVGAGI. The CDR3: CASRTGTNYNEQFF. For the CDR3, the DNA is TGTGCCAGCCGTACCGGGACAAATTACAATGAGCAGTTCTTC.

This chain uses TRBV4-2 with TRBJ2-7, with D perhaps TRBD1 (5 bases). This CDR3 has 15 amino acids. Germline V gene lookup returns CDR1 LGHNA and CDR2 YNFKEQ. Trimming took off 1 base at V and 0 bases at J, with 10 bases between the two ends. This CDR3 is CASSQGPGPSYEQYF. The CDR3, as DNA: TGTGCCAGCAGCCAAGGACCAGGGCCCTCCTACGAGCAGTACTTC.

The J gene is TRBJ2-7, the V gene TRBV11-2, with TRBD1 matching 7 bases. This CDR3 region has 12 residues. The germline V gene encodes CDR1 SGHAT and CDR2 FQNNGV. Trimming at V came to 1 base and at J to 11 bases, leaving 5 bases not matched to a gene. The CDR3 is CASSLGVQGEYF. CDR3 nucleotide sequence: TGTGCCAGCAGCTTAGGCGTGCAGGGGGAGTACTTC.